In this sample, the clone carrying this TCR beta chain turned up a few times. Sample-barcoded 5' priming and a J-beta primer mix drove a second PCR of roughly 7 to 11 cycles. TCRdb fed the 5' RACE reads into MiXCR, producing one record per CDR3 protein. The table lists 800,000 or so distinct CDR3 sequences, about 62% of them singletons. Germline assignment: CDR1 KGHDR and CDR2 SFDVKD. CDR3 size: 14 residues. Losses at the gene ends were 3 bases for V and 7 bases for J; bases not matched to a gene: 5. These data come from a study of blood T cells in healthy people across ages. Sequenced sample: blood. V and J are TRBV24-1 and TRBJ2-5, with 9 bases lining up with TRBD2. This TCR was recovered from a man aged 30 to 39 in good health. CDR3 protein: CATSDGTSRGTQYF. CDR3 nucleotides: TGTGCCACCAGTGATGGGACTAGCCGTGGGACCCAGTACTTC.